This T cell receptor beta chain was captured by sequencing in a study of cytomegalovirus exposure and HLA in healthy donors. Whole-study context: Among about 190 million T cells, an earlier analysis found 117 million unique TCR beta sequences.

As concerns this clone: Its antigen is as yet unknown.

The PCR used 60 Vbeta and 13 Jbeta primers. The protocol was immunoSEQ multiplex PCR, while the TCRdb copy is restricted to in-frame clones and leaves out a portion. This table has 120,000 or so clones, about four fifths appearing once. Broader study findings: The study had only CMV serostatus as immune exposure information.

There are 15 residues in the CDR3. Germline-derived CDR1 and CDR2 are MNHEY and SVGAGI. V was trimmed by 0 bases and J by 1 base, leaving 8 bases between them. The sequenced material came from PBMCs. This clonotype was sampled from a woman between 35 and 50 years old in good health and CMV-seropositive. The rearrangement joins TRBV6-5 to TRBJ2-3; D gene unclear. This CDR3 is CASSYSGVGTDTQYF. The DNA of the CDR3 is TGTGCCAGCAGTTACTCAGGAGTAGGCACAGATACGCAGTATTTT.